This T cell receptor beta chain was found in a study of cytotoxic CD8 clonotypes in ibrutinib-treated CLL. This clone occurred a few times. Sequencing used immunoSEQ multiplex PCR; TCRdb keeps in-frame clones, though not all of them. The data hold roughly 250,000 clones, with roughly 70% observed a single time. After removal of 5 bases from V and 6 bases from J, the junction contained 16 bases not matched to a gene. Germline assignment: CDR1 SEHNR and CDR2 FQNEAQ (reference sequence). The CDR3 totals 16 residues. This chain links TRBV7-9 with TRBJ2-7, with 7 nucleotides matching TRBD2. This specimen was PBMCs, taken after 24 months of ibrutinib treatment. The receptor was derived from a human donor with chronic lymphocytic leukemia. The CDR3 DNA is TGTGCCAGCAGCGGAAATTCGGGAGGTGGGTTATCCGAGCAGTACTTC. Translated, it gives CASSGNSGGGLSEQYF.